This T cell receptor beta chain derives from a study of cytomegalovirus exposure and HLA in healthy donors. Per the germline V gene, CDR1 is WNHNN and CDR2 is SYGVQD (reference sequence). The CDR3 contains 16 residues. V shed 2 bases and J 3 bases; nucleotides not matched to a gene: 9. Libraries were prepared by immunoSEQ multiplex PCR; TCRdb keeps only in-frame clonotypes and omits some of them. The sample lists some 270,000 clones, just over 85% occurring once. Material: PBMCs. V gene TRBV10-1 combines with J gene TRBJ2-7, with 8 bases matching TRBD2. This TCR derives from a woman in her late teens or twenties in good health and CMV-seronegative. The CDR3 DNA reads as TGCGCCAGCAGTGAGCCTCACGGGAGGGGAAACTACGAGCAGTACTTC. It codes for CASSEPHGRGNYEQYF.